These T cell receptor beta chains were read from a single sample in a study of OX40 agonist ivuxolimab in advanced cancers. Method: immunoSEQ multiplex PCR; TCRdb's copy keeps in-frame clones and lacks some. Among 40,000 to 55,000 clones listed, 90% to 95% were seen once. This material consisted of CD4+ or CD8+ T cells sorted from blood, taken in a trial of the OX40 agonist ivuxolimab. These receptors were collected from an adult with an advanced solid tumor such as melanoma, head and neck, liver or kidney cancer. Both conserved end residues are part of each CDR3. The order of the fields is D gene, CDR3 length, V gene, J gene, clone size, CDR3 protein, CDR3 DNA. D genes are given only for firm matches. Size is stated for part of the rows, as once, few or many counts, or as a class when the clone is expanded.

d_gene: NA; len: 11; v_gene: TRBV7-9; j_gene: TRBJ1-1; abundance: NA; CDR3aa: CASTQNTEAFF; CDR3nt: TGTGCCAGCACCCAAAACACTGAAGCTTTCTTT
d_gene: TRBD1; len: 14; v_gene: TRBV28; j_gene: TRBJ1-5; abundance: NA; CDR3aa: CASSIQGVNQPQHF; CDR3nt: TGTGCCAGCAGTATACAGGGGGTCAATCAGCCCCAGCATTTT
d_gene: NA; len: 16; v_gene: TRBV6-5; j_gene: TRBJ2-2; abundance: NA; CDR3aa: CASSYGGLGVTGELFF; CDR3nt: TGTGCCAGCAGTTACGGCGGCCTTGGGGTCACCGGGGAGCTGTTTTTT
d_gene: TRBD1; len: 14; v_gene: TRBV23-1; j_gene: TRBJ2-7; abundance: once; CDR3aa: CASRQTGPSYEQYF; CDR3nt: TGCGCCAGCAGGCAGACAGGGCCTTCCTACGAGCAGTACTTC
d_gene: NA; len: 17; v_gene: TRBV4-1; j_gene: TRBJ2-7; abundance: NA; CDR3aa: CASSQKLGTGRSYEQYF; CDR3nt: TGCGCCAGCAGCCAGAAGCTCGGGACTGGTCGCTCCTACGAGCAGTACTTC
d_gene: NA; len: 15; v_gene: TRBV6-5; j_gene: TRBJ2-1; abundance: NA; CDR3aa: CASRNPRGIGNEQFF; CDR3nt: TGTGCCAGCAGGAACCCTAGGGGTATCGGGAATGAGCAGTTCTTC
d_gene: TRBD1; len: 13; v_gene: TRBV5-4; j_gene: TRBJ1-2; abundance: once; CDR3aa: CASSPGTVYGYTF; CDR3nt: TGTGCCAGCAGCCCGGGGACAGTCTATGGCTACACCTTC
d_gene: NA; len: 18; v_gene: TRBV28; j_gene: TRBJ2-1; abundance: NA; CDR3aa: CASSSTTLLAPFYNEQFF; CDR3nt: TGTGCCAGCAGTTCCACAACCCTCCTAGCGCCCTTTTACAATGAGCAGTTCTTC
d_gene: NA; len: 12; v_gene: TRBV11-2; j_gene: TRBJ1-1; abundance: NA; CDR3aa: CASSLAHTEAFF; CDR3nt: TGTGCCAGCAGCTTAGCCCACACTGAAGCTTTCTTT
d_gene: NA; len: 14; v_gene: TRBV10-3; j_gene: TRBJ1-2; abundance: NA; CDR3aa: CAISESTQGRGYTF; CDR3nt: TGTGCCATCAGTGAGTCGACACAAGGCCGGGGCTACACCTTC
d_gene: TRBD1; len: 16; v_gene: TRBV7-4; j_gene: TRBJ2-3; abundance: once; CDR3aa: CASSLATGGYTDTQYF; CDR3nt: TGTGCCAGCAGCTTAGCGACAGGGGGCTACACAGATACGCAGTATTTT
d_gene: TRBD2; len: 16; v_gene: TRBV9; j_gene: TRBJ2-1; abundance: NA; CDR3aa: CASSVGAGGLYNEQFF; CDR3nt: TGTGCCAGCAGCGTAGGGGCGGGAGGGCTTTACAATGAGCAGTTCTTC
d_gene: NA; len: 14; v_gene: TRBV28; j_gene: TRBJ2-5; abundance: NA; CDR3aa: CASRAGRPRETQYF; CDR3nt: TGTGCCAGCAGGGCCGGGCGGCCTCGCGAGACCCAGTACTTC
d_gene: NA; len: 15; v_gene: TRBV5-5; j_gene: TRBJ2-3; abundance: once; CDR3aa: CASSVTRGTTDTQYF; CDR3nt: TGTGCCAGCAGCGTTACTAGAGGCACCACAGATACGCAGTATTTT
d_gene: NA; len: 13; v_gene: TRBV9; j_gene: TRBJ2-1; abundance: NA; CDR3aa: CASSAPPLNEQFF; CDR3nt: TGTGCCAGCAGCGCCCCTCCGTTGAATGAGCAGTTCTTC
d_gene: NA; len: 13; v_gene: TRBV2; j_gene: TRBJ1-1; abundance: NA; CDR3aa: CASRGGVNTEAFF; CDR3nt: TGTGCCAGCAGGGGCGGAGTGAACACTGAAGCTTTCTTT
d_gene: NA; len: 14; v_gene: TRBV29-1; j_gene: TRBJ1-1; abundance: NA; CDR3aa: CSVEGGFMNTEAFF; CDR3nt: TGCAGCGTTGAAGGAGGGTTTATGAACACTGAAGCTTTCTTT
d_gene: NA; len: 17; v_gene: TRBV28; j_gene: TRBJ2-7; abundance: once; CDR3aa: CASSFGARTPVFREQYF; CDR3nt: TGTGCCAGCAGTTTTGGGGCCCGGACACCCGTGTTCCGGGAGCAGTACTTC
d_gene: TRBD2; len: 16; v_gene: TRBV7-2; j_gene: TRBJ2-3; abundance: NA; CDR3aa: CASSLVAGARTDTQYF; CDR3nt: TGTGCCAGCAGCTTAGTAGCGGGGGCCCGCACAGATACGCAGTATTTT
d_gene: NA; len: 12; v_gene: TRBV7-9; j_gene: TRBJ2-1; abundance: NA; CDR3aa: CASSLPGDEQFF; CDR3nt: TGTGCCAGCAGCTTACCAGGGGATGAGCAGTTCTTC
d_gene: NA; len: 15; v_gene: TRBV19; j_gene: TRBJ2-7; abundance: NA; CDR3aa: CASSPNSGVVYEQYF; CDR3nt: TGTGCCAGTAGCCCTAACAGTGGAGTCGTCTACGAGCAGTACTTC
d_gene: NA; len: 15; v_gene: TRBV7-6; j_gene: TRBJ1-2; abundance: NA; CDR3aa: CASSPSVGGHYGYTF; CDR3nt: TGTGCCAGCAGCCCCTCCGTGGGGGGACACTATGGCTACACCTTC
d_gene: NA; len: 18; v_gene: TRBV13; j_gene: TRBJ1-3; abundance: NA; CDR3aa: CASSLGHGTDTSGNTIYF; CDR3nt: TGTGCCAGCAGCTTAGGCCATGGAACGGATACTTCTGGAAACACCATATATTTT
d_gene: TRBD1; len: 15; v_gene: TRBV5-5; j_gene: TRBJ1-1; abundance: NA; CDR3aa: CASSLAGTGGTEAFF; CDR3nt: TGTGCCAGCAGCTTGGCCGGGACAGGGGGAACTGAAGCTTTCTTT
d_gene: NA; len: 16; v_gene: TRBV28; j_gene: TRBJ2-2; abundance: NA; CDR3aa: CASSLGSGVFTGELFF; CDR3nt: TGTGCCAGCAGTTTAGGTAGTGGTGTATTCACCGGGGAGCTGTTTTTT
d_gene: TRBD2; len: 16; v_gene: TRBV28; j_gene: TRBJ2-5; abundance: NA; CDR3aa: CASRRRLAGIQETQYF; CDR3nt: TGTGCCAGCAGGCGAAGACTAGCGGGAATCCAAGAGACCCAGTACTTC
d_gene: TRBD2; len: 15; v_gene: TRBV7-9; j_gene: TRBJ2-5; abundance: NA; CDR3aa: CASSLAWGGMETQYF; CDR3nt: TGTGCCAGCAGCTTAGCATGGGGGGGGATGGAGACCCAGTACTTC
d_gene: NA; len: 13; v_gene: TRBV5-5; j_gene: TRBJ1-2; abundance: NA; CDR3aa: CASSQLWDYGYTF; CDR3nt: TGTGCCAGCAGCCAGTTATGGGACTATGGCTACACCTTC
d_gene: TRBD1; len: 13; v_gene: TRBV28; j_gene: TRBJ1-5; abundance: NA; CDR3aa: CASSGGTAQPQHF; CDR3nt: TGTGCCAGCAGCGGCGGGACAGCCCAGCCCCAGCATTTT
d_gene: NA; len: 15; v_gene: TRBV7-9; j_gene: TRBJ2-1; abundance: NA; CDR3aa: CASGGTSTSYNEQFF; CDR3nt: TGTGCCAGCGGCGGGACTTCTACCTCCTACAATGAGCAGTTCTTC
d_gene: TRBD1; len: 14; v_gene: TRBV11-2; j_gene: TRBJ2-7; abundance: NA; CDR3aa: CASSLGTGSYEQYF; CDR3nt: TGTGCCAGCAGCTTGGGGACAGGGTCCTACGAGCAGTACTTC
d_gene: NA; len: 14; v_gene: TRBV9; j_gene: TRBJ1-1; abundance: NA; CDR3aa: CASSVTGGSAEAFF; CDR3nt: TGTGCCAGCAGCGTAACGGGGGGTTCGGCTGAAGCTTTCTTT
d_gene: NA; len: 16; v_gene: TRBV6-5; j_gene: TRBJ2-1; abundance: NA; CDR3aa: CASSYSSGEVINEQFF; CDR3nt: TGTGCCAGCAGTTACTCGTCCGGTGAGGTGATAAATGAGCAGTTCTTC
d_gene: NA; len: 15; v_gene: TRBV9; j_gene: TRBJ2-3; abundance: NA; CDR3aa: CASSVWGRSTDTQYF; CDR3nt: TGTGCCAGCAGCGTTTGGGGTCGATCCACAGATACGCAGTATTTT
d_gene: TRBD1; len: 15; v_gene: TRBV27; j_gene: TRBJ2-1; abundance: NA; CDR3aa: CASSPGTGGYNEQFF; CDR3nt: TGTGCCAGCAGCCCAGGGACAGGGGGTTACAATGAGCAGTTCTTC
d_gene: TRBD1; len: 16; v_gene: TRBV27; j_gene: TRBJ2-1; abundance: NA; CDR3aa: CASRMVGTGYNNEQFF; CDR3nt: TGTGCCAGCAGAATGGTCGGGACAGGGTACAACAATGAGCAGTTCTTC
d_gene: NA; len: 13; v_gene: TRBV6-6; j_gene: TRBJ2-1; abundance: NA; CDR3aa: CASTPGSYNEQFF; CDR3nt: TGTGCCAGCACCCCAGGATCCTACAATGAGCAGTTCTTC
d_gene: NA; len: 14; v_gene: TRBV9; j_gene: TRBJ2-7; abundance: NA; CDR3aa: CASNSAGGSYEQYF; CDR3nt: TGTGCCAGCAATAGCGCAGGAGGCTCCTACGAGCAGTACTTC
d_gene: TRBD2; len: 15; v_gene: TRBV9; j_gene: TRBJ2-1; abundance: NA; CDR3aa: CASSPRASGDWEQFF; CDR3nt: TGTGCCAGCAGCCCCAGGGCTAGCGGAGATTGGGAGCAGTTCTTC
d_gene: NA; len: 15; v_gene: TRBV2; j_gene: TRBJ2-4; abundance: NA; CDR3aa: CASSPWRGTKNIQYF; CDR3nt: TGTGCCAGCAGCCCGTGGAGGGGAACCAAAAACATTCAGTACTTC
d_gene: TRBD2; len: 19; v_gene: TRBV5-6; j_gene: TRBJ2-1; abundance: NA; CDR3aa: CASSPRGRLAGGPGNEQFF; CDR3nt: TGTGCCAGCAGCCCCAGAGGCCGGTTAGCGGGAGGGCCGGGGAATGAGCAGTTCTTC
d_gene: NA; len: 15; v_gene: TRBV5-1; j_gene: TRBJ2-2; abundance: NA; CDR3aa: CASRERATRAGELFF; CDR3nt: TGCGCCAGCAGGGAGCGGGCCACCCGAGCCGGGGAGCTGTTTTTT
d_gene: TRBD1; len: 16; v_gene: TRBV7-2; j_gene: TRBJ2-7; abundance: NA; CDR3aa: CASSTGAAVGQNEQYF; CDR3nt: TGTGCCAGCAGCACGGGCGCGGCGGTGGGACAGAACGAGCAGTACTTC
d_gene: TRBD2; len: 20; v_gene: TRBV19; j_gene: TRBJ2-1; abundance: NA; CDR3aa: CASSMLPGLVGGVSYNEQFF; CDR3nt: TGTGCCAGTAGTATGTTGCCGGGACTAGTAGGGGGGGTTTCTTACAATGAGCAGTTCTTC
d_gene: NA; len: 14; v_gene: TRBV30; j_gene: TRBJ2-7; abundance: NA; CDR3aa: CAWSMGGASYEQYF; CDR3nt: TGTGCCTGGAGTATGGGGGGCGCGTCCTACGAGCAGTACTTC
d_gene: NA; len: 14; v_gene: TRBV27; j_gene: TRBJ2-7; abundance: NA; CDR3aa: CASSLDQTSYEQYF; CDR3nt: TGTGCCAGCAGTTTAGATCAGACCTCCTACGAGCAGTACTTC
d_gene: NA; len: 13; v_gene: TRBV5-6; j_gene: TRBJ2-7; abundance: NA; CDR3aa: CASSLTGRREQYF; CDR3nt: TGTGCCAGCAGCTTGACAGGGAGGCGCGAGCAGTACTTC
d_gene: NA; len: 15; v_gene: TRBV28; j_gene: TRBJ1-2; abundance: NA; CDR3aa: CASSTRVGSAYGYTF; CDR3nt: TGTGCCAGCAGTACCCGGGTTGGGTCGGCCTATGGCTACACCTTC
d_gene: TRBD2; len: 14; v_gene: TRBV5-1; j_gene: TRBJ2-1; abundance: NA; CDR3aa: CASAGLSTYNEQFF; CDR3nt: TGCGCCAGCGCGGGACTATCCACCTACAATGAGCAGTTCTTC
d_gene: NA; len: 13; v_gene: TRBV10-3; j_gene: TRBJ1-1; abundance: NA; CDR3aa: CAISESKNNWAFF; CDR3nt: TGTGCCATCAGTGAGTCGAAAAACAACTGGGCTTTCTTT